This T cell receptor beta chain is from a study of shared clonotypes between healthy human individuals. Study observations and caveats: Clonotypes not shared had lower generation probabilities than those common to all four donors.

This clone was seen once. Its antigen is unknown. The protocol was immunoSEQ multiplex PCR, while the TCRdb copy is restricted to in-frame clones and leaves out a portion. The profile shows about 600,000 clones, almost 97% of them singletons. The CDR3 contains 11 residues. CDR1 and CDR2 (germline): GTSNPN, SVGIG (reference sequence). The clonotype was recovered from a woman in her thirties in good health. Sequenced material: naive CD4+ T cells sorted from blood. The subset: CD45RA+ positively selected. This rearrangement joins TRBV30 to TRBJ2-5; D unclear. The J call is doubtful: the DNA matches TRBJ2-7 better. The CDR3 DNA is TGTGCCTGGAGTGTACAGTACGAGCAGTACTTC. This sequence encodes CAWSVQYEQYF.